This TCR beta chain appears in the sequencing data of a study of T cell responses to AZD1222 COVID-19 vaccine. General study points: Close to half of all spike-specific TCRs reportedly target regions of the variants that are unmutated. Repertoire sampling was restricted to post-peak T cell response timepoints.

Trimming shortened V by 4 bases and J by 2 bases, and 6 bases separated the two germline ends. The CDR3 spans 13 residues. Germline assignment: CDR1 SGHDN and CDR2 FVKESK. Some clones are missing from TCRdb's copy, which holds only in-frame ones; the method was immunoSEQ multiplex PCR. The sample carries fewer than 200,000 clones, around 90% recorded once. This clone occurred once. Its antigen is not identified. The chain carries TRBV14 and TRBJ2-1; D remains ambiguous. The receptor's source is an adult in good health. Sample: peripheral blood, taken on day 0 of MenACWY control vaccination. This CDR3 reads CASSRIPYNEQFF. CDR3 nucleotides: TGTGCCAGCAGCCGTATCCCCTACAATGAGCAGTTCTTC.